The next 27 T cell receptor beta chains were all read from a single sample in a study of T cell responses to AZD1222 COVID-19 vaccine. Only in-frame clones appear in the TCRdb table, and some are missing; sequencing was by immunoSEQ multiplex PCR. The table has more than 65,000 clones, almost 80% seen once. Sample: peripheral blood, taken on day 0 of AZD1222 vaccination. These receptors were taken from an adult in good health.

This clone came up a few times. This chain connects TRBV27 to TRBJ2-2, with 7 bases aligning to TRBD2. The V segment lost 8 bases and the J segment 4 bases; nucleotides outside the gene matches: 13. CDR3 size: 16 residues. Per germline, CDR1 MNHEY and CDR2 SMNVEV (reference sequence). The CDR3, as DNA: TGTGCCAGCGTGGGAGTCGGCGGGAGTGGCACCGGGGAGCTGTTTTTT. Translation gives CASVGVGGSGTGELFF.

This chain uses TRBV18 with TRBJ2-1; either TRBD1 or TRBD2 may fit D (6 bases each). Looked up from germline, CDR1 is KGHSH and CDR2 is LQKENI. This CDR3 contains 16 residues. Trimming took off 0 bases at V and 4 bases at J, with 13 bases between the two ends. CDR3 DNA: TGTGCCAGCTCACCACCTTTTGGAGGGGGGTACAATGAGCAGTTCTTC. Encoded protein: CASSPPFGGGYNEQFF. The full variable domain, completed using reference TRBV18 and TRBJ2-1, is NAGVMQNPRHLVRRRGQEARLRCSPMKGHSHVYWYRQLPEEGLKFMVYLQKENIIDESGMPKERFSAEFPKEGPSILRIQQVVRGDSAAYFCASSPPFGGGYNEQFFGPGTRLTVL.

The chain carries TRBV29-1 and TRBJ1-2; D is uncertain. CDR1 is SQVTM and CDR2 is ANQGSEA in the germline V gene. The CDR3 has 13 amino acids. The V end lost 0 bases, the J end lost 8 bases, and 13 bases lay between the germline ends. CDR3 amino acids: CSVEDWSREGYTF. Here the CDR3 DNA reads TGCAGCGTTGAAGACTGGTCTCGGGAGGGCTACACCTTC.

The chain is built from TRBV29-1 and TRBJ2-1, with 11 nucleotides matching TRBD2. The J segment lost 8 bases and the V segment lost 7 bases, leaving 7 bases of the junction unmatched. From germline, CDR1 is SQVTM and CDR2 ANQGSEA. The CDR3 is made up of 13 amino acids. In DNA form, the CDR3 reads TGCAGCGCACTTAGCGGGAGGGGTTATGAGCAGTTCTTC. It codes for CSALSGRGYEQFF.

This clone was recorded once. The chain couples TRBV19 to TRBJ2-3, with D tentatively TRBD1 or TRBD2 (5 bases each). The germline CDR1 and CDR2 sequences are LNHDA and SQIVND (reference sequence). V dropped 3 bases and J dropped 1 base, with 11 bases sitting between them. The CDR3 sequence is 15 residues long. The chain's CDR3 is CASSMRGLGTDTQYF. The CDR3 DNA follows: TGTGCCAGTAGTATGAGGGGTTTAGGCACAGATACGCAGTATTTT.

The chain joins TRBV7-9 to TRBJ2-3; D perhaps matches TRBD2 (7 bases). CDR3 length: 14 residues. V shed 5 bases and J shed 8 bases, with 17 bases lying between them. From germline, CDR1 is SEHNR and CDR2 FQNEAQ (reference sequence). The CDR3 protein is CASSAEGGGFTQYF. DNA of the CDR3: TGTGCCAGCAGCGCCGAAGGGGGGGGCTTTACGCAGTATTTT. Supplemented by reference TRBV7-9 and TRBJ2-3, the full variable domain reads DTGVSQNPRHKITKRGQNVTFRCDPISEHNRLYWYRQTLGQGPEFLTYFQNEAQLEKSRLLSDRFSAERPKGSFSTLEIQRTEQGDSAMYLCASSAEGGGFTQYFGPGTRLTVL.

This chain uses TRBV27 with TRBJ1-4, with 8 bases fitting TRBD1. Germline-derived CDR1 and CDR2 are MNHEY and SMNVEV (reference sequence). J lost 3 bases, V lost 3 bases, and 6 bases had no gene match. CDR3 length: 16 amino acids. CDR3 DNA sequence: TGTGCCAGCAGTTTGGGGCAGGGGGCACCTAATGAAAAACTGTTTTTT. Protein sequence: CASSLGQGAPNEKLFF.

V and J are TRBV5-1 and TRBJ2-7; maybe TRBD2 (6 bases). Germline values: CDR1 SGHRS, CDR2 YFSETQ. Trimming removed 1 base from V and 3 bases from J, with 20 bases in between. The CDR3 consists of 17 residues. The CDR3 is CASSLYTSTLGDYEQYF. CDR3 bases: TGCGCCAGCAGCTTGTACACTAGCACCCTAGGGGACTACGAGCAGTACTTC. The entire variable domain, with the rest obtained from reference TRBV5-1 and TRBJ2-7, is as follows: KAGVTQTPRYLIKTRGQQVTLSCSPISGHRSVSWYQQTPGQGLQFLFEYFSETQRNKGNFPGRFSGRQFSNSRSEMNVSTLELGDSALYLCASSLYTSTLGDYEQYFGPGTRLTVT.

The CDR3 sequence is CASSLAITEAFF. The CDR3 coding sequence is TGTGCCAGCAGTTTAGCGATCACTGAAGCTTTCTTT. The chain has TRBV12-3 or TRBV12-4 and TRBJ1-1; D gene ambiguous. The ends were cut back, 0 bases at V and 4 bases at J, with 3 bases in the middle. The CDR3 totals 12 residues.

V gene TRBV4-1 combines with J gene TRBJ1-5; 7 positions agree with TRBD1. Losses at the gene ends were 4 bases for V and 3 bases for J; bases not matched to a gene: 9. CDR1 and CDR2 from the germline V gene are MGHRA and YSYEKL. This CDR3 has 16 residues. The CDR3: CASSPRGTESNQPQHF. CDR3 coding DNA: TGCGCCAGCAGCCCCCGAGGGACAGAGTCCAATCAGCCCCAGCATTTT.

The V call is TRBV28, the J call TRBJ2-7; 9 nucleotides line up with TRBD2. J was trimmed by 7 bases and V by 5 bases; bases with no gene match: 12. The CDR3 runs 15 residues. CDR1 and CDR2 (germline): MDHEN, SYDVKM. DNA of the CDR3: TGTGCCAGCAGTCCCTCGGGACGCGGGAGGGGGGAGCAGTACTTC. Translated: CASSPSGRGRGEQYF.

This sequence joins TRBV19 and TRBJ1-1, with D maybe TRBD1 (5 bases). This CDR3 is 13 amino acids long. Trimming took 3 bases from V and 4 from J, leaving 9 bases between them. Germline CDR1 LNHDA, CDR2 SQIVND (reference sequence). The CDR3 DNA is TGTGCCAGTAGTATTGGGGGAAGCACTGAAGCTTTCTTT. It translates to CASSIGGSTEAFF.

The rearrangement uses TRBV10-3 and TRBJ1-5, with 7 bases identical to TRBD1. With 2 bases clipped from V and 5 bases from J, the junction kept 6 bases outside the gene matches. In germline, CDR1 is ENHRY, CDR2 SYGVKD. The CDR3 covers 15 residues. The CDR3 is CAISEGVRGDQPQHF. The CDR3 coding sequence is TGTGCCATCAGTGAGGGCGTCAGGGGGGATCAGCCCCAGCATTTT.

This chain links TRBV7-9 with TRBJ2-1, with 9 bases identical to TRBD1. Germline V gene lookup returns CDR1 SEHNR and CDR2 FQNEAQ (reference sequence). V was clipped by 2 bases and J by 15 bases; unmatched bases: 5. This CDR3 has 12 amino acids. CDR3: CASSLLGDRVFF. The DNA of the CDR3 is TGTGCCAGCAGCTTATTAGGGGACAGGGTGTTCTTC.

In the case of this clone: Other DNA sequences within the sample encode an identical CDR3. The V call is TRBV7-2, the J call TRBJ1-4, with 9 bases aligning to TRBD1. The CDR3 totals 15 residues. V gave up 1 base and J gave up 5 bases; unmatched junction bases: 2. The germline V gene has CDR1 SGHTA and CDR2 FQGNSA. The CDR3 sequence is CASSLGQGGNEKLFF. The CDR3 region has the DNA TGTGCCAGCAGCTTAGGACAGGGGGGGAATGAAAAACTGTTTTTT. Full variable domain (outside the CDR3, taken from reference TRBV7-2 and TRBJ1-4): GAGVSQSPSNKVTEKGKDVELRCDPISGHTALYWYRQSLGQGLEFLIYFQGNSAPDKSGLPSDRFSAERTGGSVSTLTIQRTQQEDSAVYLCASSLGQGGNEKLFFGSGTQLSVL.

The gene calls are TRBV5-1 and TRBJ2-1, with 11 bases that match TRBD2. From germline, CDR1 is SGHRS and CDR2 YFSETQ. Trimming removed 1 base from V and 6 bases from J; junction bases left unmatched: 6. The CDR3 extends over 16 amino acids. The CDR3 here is CASSLRSSGRFNEQFF. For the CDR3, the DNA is TGCGCCAGCAGCTTGAGGTCTAGCGGGAGGTTCAATGAGCAGTTCTTC.

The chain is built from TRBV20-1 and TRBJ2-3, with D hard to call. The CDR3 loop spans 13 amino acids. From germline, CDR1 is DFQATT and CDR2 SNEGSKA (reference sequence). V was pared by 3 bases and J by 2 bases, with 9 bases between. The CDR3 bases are TGCAGTGCTAGTGAGACGATCACAGATACGCAGTATTTT. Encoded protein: CSASETITDTQYF.

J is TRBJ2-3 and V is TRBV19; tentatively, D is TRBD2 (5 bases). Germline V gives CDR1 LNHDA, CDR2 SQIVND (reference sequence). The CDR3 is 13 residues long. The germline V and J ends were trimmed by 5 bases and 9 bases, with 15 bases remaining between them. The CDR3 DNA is TGTGCCAGTAGTCAGACCGGACTTAACACGCAGTATTTT. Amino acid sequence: CASSQTGLNTQYF.

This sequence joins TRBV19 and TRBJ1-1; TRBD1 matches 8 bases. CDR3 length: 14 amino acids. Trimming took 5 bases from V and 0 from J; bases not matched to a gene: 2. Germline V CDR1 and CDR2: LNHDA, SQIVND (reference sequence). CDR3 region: CASSRQGMNTEAFF. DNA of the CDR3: TGTGCCAGTAGTCGACAGGGGATGAACACTGAAGCTTTCTTT.

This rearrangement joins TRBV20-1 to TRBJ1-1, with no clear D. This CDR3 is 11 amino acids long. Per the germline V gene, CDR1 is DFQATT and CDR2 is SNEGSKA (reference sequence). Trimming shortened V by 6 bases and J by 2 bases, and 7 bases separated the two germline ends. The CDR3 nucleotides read TGCAGTGCCGAGCATAACACTGAAGCTTTCTTT. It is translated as CSAEHNTEAFF.

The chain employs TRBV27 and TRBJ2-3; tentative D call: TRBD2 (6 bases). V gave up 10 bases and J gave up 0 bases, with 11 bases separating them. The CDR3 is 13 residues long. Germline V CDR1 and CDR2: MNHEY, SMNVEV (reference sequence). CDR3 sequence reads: CATRLGSTDTQYF. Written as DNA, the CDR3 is TGTGCCACCCGACTAGGAAGCACAGATACGCAGTATTTT.

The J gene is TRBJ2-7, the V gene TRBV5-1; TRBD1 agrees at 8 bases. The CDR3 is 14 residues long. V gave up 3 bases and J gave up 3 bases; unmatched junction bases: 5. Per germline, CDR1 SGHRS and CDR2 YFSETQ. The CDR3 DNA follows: TGCGCCAGCAGCTCGTGGGACAGGAGCTACGAGCAGTACTTC. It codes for CASSSWDRSYEQYF.

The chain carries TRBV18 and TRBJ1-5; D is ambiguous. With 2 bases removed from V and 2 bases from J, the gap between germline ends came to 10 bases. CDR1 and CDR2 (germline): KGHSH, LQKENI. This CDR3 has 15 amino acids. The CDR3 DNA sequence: TGTGCCAGCTCACCAAACCCCGGTCGCAATCAGCCCCAGCATTTT. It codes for CASSPNPGRNQPQHF.

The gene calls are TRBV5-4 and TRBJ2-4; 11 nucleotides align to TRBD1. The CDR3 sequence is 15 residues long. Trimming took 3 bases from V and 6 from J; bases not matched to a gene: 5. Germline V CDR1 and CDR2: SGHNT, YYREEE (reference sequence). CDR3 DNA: TGTGCCAGCAGCTCCAGGACAGGGGGCGGAAACATTCAGTACTTC. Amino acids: CASSSRTGGGNIQYF.

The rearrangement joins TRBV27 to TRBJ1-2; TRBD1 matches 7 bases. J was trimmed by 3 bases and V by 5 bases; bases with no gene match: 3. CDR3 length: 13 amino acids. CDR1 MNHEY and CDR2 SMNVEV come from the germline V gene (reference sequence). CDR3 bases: TGTGCCAGCAGTAAGGGACAGTACTATGGCTACACCTTC. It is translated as CASSKGQYYGYTF.

The CDR3 spells CAITGTGNTEAFF. The CDR3 coding sequence is TGTGCCATCACCGGGACAGGCAACACTGAAGCTTTCTTT. This chain connects TRBV10-3 to TRBJ1-1; 8 nucleotides match TRBD1. CDR1 is ENHRY and CDR2 is SYGVKD in the germline V gene. V shed 7 bases, J shed 2 bases, and the junction held 3 bases outside the gene matches. The CDR3 has 13 amino acids.

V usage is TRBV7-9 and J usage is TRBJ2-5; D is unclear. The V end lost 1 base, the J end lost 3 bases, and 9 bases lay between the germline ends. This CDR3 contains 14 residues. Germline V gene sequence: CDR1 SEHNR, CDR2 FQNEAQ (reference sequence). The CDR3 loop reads CASSLGGREETQYF. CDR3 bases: TGTGCCAGCAGCTTAGGAGGAAGGGAAGAGACCCAGTACTTC.